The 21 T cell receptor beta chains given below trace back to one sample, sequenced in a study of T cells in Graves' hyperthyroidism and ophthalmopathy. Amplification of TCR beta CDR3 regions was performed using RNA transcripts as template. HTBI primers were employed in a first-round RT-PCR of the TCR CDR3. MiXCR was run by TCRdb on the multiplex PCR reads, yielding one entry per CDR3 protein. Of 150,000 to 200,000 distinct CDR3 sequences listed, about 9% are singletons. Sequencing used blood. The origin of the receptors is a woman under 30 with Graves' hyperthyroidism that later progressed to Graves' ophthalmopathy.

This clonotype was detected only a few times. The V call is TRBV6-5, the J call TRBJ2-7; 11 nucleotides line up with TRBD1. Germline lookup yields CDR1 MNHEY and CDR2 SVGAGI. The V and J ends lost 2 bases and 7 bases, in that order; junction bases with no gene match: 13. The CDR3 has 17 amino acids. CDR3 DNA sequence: TGTGCCAGCAGTTACGCCCGGGACAGGGGGGCCTCGAGGGAGCAGTACTTC. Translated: CASSYARDRGASREQYF.

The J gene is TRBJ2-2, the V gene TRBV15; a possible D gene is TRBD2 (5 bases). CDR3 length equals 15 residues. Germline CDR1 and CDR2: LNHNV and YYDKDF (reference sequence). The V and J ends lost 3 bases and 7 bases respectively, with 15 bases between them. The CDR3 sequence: CATSSAPNRDGELFF. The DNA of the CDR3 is TGTGCCACCAGCAGTGCCCCTAATCGGGACGGGGAGCTGTTTTTT.

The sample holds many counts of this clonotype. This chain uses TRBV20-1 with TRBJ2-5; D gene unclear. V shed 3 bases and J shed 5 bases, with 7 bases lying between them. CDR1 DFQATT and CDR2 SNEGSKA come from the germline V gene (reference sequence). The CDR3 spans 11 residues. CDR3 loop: CSARESETQYF. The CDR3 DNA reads TGCAGTGCTAGGGAGTCGGAGACCCAGTACTTC.

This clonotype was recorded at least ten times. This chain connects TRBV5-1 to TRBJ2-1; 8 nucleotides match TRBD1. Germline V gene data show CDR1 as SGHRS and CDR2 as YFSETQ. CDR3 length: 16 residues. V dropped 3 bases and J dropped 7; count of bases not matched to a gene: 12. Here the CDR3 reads CASSWTRQGLGNEQFF. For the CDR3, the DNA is TGCGCCAGCAGCTGGACTCGACAGGGGCTTGGAAATGAGCAGTTCTTC.

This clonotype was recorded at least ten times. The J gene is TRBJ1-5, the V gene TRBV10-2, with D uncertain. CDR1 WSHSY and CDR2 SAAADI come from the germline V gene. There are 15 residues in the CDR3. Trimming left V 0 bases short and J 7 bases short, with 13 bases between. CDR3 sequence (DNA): TGCGCCAGCAGTGAGTCGAAACCGGGCGCGCAGCCCCAGCATTTT. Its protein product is CASSESKPGAQPQHF.

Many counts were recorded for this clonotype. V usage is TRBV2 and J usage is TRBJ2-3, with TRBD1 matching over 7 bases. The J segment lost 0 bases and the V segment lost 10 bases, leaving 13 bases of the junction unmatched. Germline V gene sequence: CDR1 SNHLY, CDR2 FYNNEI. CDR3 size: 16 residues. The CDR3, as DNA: TGTGCCACCCGGCACAGGGGAACCTTAAGCACAGATACGCAGTATTTT. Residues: CATRHRGTLSTDTQYF.

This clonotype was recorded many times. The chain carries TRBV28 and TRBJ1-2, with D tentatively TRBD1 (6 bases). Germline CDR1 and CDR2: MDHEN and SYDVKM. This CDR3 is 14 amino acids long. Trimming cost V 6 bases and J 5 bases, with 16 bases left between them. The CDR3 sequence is CASRPTGNWYGYTF. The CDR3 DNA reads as TGTGCCAGCAGACCCACAGGGAATTGGTATGGCTACACCTTC.

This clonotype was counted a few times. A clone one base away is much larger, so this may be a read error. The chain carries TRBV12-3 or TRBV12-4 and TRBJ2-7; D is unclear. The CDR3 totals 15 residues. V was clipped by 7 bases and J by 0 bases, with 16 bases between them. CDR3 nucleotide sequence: TGTGCCAGCACCGCCCCGGGCAGCTACTCCTACGAGCAGTACTTC. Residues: CASTAPGSYSYEQYF.

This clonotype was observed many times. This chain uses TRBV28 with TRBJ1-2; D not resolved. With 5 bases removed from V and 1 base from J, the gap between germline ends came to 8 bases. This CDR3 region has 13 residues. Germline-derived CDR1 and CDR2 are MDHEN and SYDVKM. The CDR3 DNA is TGTGCCAGCAGTCTACCGATTAACTATGGCTACACCTTC. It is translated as CASSLPINYGYTF.

In DNA, the CDR3 is TGTGCCAGCAGGGAGGCAGCGGGGGGCCGCACAGATACGCAGTATTTT. Its protein product is CASREAAGGRTDTQYF. J is TRBJ2-3 and V is TRBV6-2 or TRBV6-3, with TRBD2 identical over 9 bases. CDR3 size: 16 residues. Germline V gene sequence: CDR1 MNHEY, CDR2 SVGEGT. The J segment lost 1 base and the V segment lost 6 bases, leaving 8 bases of the junction unmatched.

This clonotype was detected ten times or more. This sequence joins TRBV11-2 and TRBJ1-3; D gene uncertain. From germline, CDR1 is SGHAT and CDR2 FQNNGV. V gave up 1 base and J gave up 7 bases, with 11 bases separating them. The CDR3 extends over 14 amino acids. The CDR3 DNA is TGTGCCAGCAGCTTAGGAAGGGAGGTCAACACCATATATTTT. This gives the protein CASSLGREVNTIYF.

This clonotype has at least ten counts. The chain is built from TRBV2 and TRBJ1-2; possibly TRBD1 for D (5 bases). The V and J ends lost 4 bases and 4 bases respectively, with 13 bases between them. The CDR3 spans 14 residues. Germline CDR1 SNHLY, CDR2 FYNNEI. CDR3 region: CASSVPEGSYGYTF. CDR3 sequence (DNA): TGTGCCAGCAGTGTACCAGAGGGGAGCTATGGCTACACCTTC. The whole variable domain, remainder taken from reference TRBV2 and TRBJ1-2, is EPEVTQTPSHQVTQMGQEVILRCVPISNHLYFYWYRQILGQKVEFLVSFYNNEISEKSEIFDDQFSVERPDGSNFTLKIRSTKLEDSAMYFCASSVPEGSYGYTFGSGTRLTVV.

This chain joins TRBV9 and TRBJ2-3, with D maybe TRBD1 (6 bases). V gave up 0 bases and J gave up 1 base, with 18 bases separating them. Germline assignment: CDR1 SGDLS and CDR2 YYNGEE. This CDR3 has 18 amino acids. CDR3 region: CASSVGDLRTAGTDTQYF. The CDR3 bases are TGTGCCAGCAGCGTAGGGGATCTCCGGACAGCGGGCACAGATACGCAGTATTTT.

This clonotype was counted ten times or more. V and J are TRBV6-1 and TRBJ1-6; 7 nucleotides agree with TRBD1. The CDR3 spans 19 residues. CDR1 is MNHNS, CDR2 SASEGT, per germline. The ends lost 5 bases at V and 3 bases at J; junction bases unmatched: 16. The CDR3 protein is CASSTHRRQGSNYNSPLHF. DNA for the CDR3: TGTGCCAGCAGTACACACCGACGACAGGGATCAAACTATAATTCACCCCTCCACTTT.

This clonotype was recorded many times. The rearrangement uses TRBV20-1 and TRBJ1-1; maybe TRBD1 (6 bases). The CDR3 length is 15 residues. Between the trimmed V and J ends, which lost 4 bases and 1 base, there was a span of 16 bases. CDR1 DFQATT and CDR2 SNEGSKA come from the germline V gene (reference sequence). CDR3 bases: TGCAGTGCTAAAACGACTTCGGACAGGAACACTGAAGCTTTCTTT. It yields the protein CSAKTTSDRNTEAFF.

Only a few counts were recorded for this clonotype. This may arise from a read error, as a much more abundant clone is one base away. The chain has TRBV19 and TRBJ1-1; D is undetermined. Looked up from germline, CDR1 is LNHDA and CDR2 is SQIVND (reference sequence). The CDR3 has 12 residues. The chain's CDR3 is CASSIHSTEALF. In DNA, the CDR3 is TGTGCCAGTAGTATCCACTCGACTGAAGCTCTCTTT.

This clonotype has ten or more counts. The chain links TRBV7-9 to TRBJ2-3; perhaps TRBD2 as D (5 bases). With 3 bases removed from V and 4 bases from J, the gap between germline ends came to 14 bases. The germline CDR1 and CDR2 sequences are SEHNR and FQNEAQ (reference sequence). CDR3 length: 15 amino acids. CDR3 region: CASSLGYSGADTQYF. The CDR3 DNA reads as TGTGCCAGCAGCTTGGGGTATTCCGGGGCAGATACGCAGTATTTT.

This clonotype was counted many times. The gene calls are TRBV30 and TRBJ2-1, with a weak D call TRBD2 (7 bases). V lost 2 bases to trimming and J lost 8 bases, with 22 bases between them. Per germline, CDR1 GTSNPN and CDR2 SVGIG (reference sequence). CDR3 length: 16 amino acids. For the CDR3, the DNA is TGTGCCTGGAGTTCTCGGCGGGGGCCGGTGTTGGATGAGCAGTTCTTC. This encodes CAWSSRRGPVLDEQFF.

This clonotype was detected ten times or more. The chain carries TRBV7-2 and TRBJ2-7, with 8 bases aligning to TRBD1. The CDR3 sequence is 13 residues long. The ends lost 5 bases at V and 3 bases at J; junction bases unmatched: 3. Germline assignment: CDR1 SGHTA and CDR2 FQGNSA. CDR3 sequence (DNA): TGTGCCAGCAGCGAGGGACAGGACTACGAGCAGTACTTC. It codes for CASSEGQDYEQYF.

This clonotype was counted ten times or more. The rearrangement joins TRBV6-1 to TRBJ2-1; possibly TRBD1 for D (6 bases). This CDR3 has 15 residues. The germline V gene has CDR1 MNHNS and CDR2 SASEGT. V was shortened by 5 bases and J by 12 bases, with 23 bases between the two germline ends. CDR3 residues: CASSSHQAQGNRQFF. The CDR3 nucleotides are TGTGCCAGCAGTTCACATCAAGCACAGGGAAATCGGCAGTTCTTC.

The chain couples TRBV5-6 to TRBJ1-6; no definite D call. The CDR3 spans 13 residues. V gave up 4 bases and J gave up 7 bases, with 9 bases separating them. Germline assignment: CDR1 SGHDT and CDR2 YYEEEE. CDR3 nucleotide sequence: TGTGCCAGCAGCGTTCGGCCCAATTCACCCCTCCACTTT. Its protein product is CASSVRPNSPLHF.